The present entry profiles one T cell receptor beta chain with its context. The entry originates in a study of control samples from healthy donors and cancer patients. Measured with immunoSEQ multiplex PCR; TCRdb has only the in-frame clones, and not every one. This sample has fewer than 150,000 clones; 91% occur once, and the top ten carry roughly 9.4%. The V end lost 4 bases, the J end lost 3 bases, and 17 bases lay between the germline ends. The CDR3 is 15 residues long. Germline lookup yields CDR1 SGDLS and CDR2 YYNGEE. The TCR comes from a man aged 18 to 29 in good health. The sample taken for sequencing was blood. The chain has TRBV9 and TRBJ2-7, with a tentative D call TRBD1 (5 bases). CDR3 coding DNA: TGTGCCAGCAGCCCCCAAAGTAGGGGCGGCTACGAGCAGTACTTC. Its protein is CASSPQSRGGYEQYF.